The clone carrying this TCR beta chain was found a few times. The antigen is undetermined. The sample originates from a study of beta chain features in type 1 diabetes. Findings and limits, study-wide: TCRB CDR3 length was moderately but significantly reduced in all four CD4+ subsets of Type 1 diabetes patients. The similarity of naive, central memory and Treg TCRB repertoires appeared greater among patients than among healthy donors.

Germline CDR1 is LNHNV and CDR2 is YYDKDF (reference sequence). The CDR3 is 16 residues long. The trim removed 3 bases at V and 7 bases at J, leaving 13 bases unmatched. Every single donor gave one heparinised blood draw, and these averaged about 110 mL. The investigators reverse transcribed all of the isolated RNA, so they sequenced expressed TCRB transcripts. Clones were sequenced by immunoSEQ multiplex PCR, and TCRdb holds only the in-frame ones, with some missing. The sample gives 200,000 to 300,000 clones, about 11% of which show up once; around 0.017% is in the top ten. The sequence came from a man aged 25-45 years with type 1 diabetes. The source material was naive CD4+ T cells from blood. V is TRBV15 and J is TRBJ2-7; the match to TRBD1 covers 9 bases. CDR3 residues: CATSRPPGQGSEEQYF. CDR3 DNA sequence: TGTGCCACCAGCAGGCCCCCGGGACAGGGTTCGGAGGAGCAGTACTTC.